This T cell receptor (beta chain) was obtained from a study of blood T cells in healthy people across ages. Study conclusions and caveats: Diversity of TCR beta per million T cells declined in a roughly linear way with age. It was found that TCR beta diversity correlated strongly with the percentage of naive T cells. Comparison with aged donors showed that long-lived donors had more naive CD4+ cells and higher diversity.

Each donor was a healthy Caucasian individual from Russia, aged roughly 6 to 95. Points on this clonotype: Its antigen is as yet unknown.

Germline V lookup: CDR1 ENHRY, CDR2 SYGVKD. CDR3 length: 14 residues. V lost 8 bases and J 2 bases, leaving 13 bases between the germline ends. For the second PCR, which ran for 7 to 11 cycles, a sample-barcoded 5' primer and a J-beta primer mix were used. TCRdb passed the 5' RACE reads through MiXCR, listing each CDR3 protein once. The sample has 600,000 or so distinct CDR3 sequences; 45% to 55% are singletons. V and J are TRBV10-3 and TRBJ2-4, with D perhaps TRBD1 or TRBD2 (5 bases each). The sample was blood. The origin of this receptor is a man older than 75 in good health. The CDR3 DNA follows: TGTGCCATCGGGGGAGAGGGGACCAAAAACATTCAGTACTTC. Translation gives CAIGGEGTKNIQYF.